Following are 13 T cell receptor beta chains from one sample sequenced in a study of blood T cell repertoires in COVID-19. The method was immunoSEQ multiplex PCR; TCRdb's version includes in-frame clones alone and lacks a portion of them. The repertoire holds about 480,000 clones, around nine tenths seen once, with about 8.2% in the top ten. The sample was peripheral blood. These receptors all stem from a woman aged 50 to 65 with COVID-19, enrolled during active disease.

This clone was seen only once. This chain connects TRBV6-5 to TRBJ2-7; no clear D gene. This CDR3 has 13 amino acids. Germline CDR1 reads MNHEY; CDR2 reads SVGAGI. V lost 7 bases and J lost 2, with 12 bases in between. In DNA, the CDR3 is TGTGCCAGCAAAGGTACGGGTCCCTACGAGCAGTACTTC. Its protein product is CASKGTGPYEQYF.

This sequence joins TRBV24-1 and TRBJ1-2; the match to TRBD1 covers 7 bases. J lost 4 bases, V lost 6 bases, and 7 bases had no gene match. The V gene's germline CDR1 is KGHDR and CDR2 SFDVKD. There are 14 residues in the CDR3. The CDR3 region has the DNA TGTGCCACCAGTAGCCCAGGGGGGACCTATGGCTACACCTTC. Protein: CATSSPGGTYGYTF.

V is TRBV5-1 and J is TRBJ2-1; D gene uncertain. The CDR3 loop spans 11 amino acids. V was trimmed by 0 bases and J by 10 bases, leaving 5 bases between them. CDR1 SGHRS and CDR2 YFSETQ come from the germline V gene. This CDR3 is CASSLGAEQFF. CDR3 bases: TGCGCCAGCAGCTTGGGGGCAGAGCAGTTCTTC.

The chain has TRBV4-2 and TRBJ2-2; D is ambiguous. There are 15 residues in the CDR3. The V end was cut by 0 bases, the J end by 6 bases, with 11 bases between. Per germline, CDR1 LGHNA and CDR2 YNFKEQ. As DNA, the CDR3 is TGTGCCAGCAGCCAAGATCCGAGGTTTGCCGGGGAGCTGTTTTTT. Protein: CASSQDPRFAGELFF.

This clone was detected only once. The rearrangement links TRBV9 to TRBJ2-1; 9 nucleotides agree with TRBD2. CDR1 SGDLS and CDR2 YYNGEE come from the germline V gene. The CDR3 runs 18 residues. The ends lost 4 bases at V and 12 bases at J; junction bases unmatched: 23. DNA for the CDR3: TGTGCCAGCAGCCCTTCGTCCGGAACTAGCGGGCCCTCTGGGGGGCAGTTCTTC. This gives the protein CASSPSSGTSGPSGGQFF.

The chain joins TRBV28 to TRBJ2-7; 8 nucleotides agree with TRBD2. Unmatched junction bases numbered 5, after V lost 8 bases and J lost 2 bases. The length of the CDR3 is 13 residues. Germline lookup yields CDR1 MDHEN and CDR2 SYDVKM. CDR3 DNA sequence: TGTGCCAGCCGGGGGGGGCGCGCCTACGAGCAGTACTTC. This codes for CASRGGRAYEQYF.

This chain uses TRBV19 with TRBJ2-5, with D perhaps TRBD1 (6 bases). The CDR3 is made up of 15 amino acids. Germline assignment: CDR1 LNHDA and CDR2 SQIVND (reference sequence). V shed 5 bases and J shed 0 bases, with 13 bases lying between them. The CDR3: CASSPPGHNQETQYF. The CDR3 DNA sequence: TGTGCCAGTAGTCCTCCGGGACACAACCAAGAGACCCAGTACTTC.

This clone is a singleton in its sample. CDR3 residues: CASSEMGQTPYGYTF. The CDR3, as DNA: TGTGCCAGCAGTGAGATGGGCCAAACCCCCTATGGCTACACCTTC. The chain couples TRBV2 to TRBJ1-2; D unresolved. Trimming took 3 bases from V and 4 from J, leaving 15 bases between them. The germline V gene has CDR1 SNHLY and CDR2 FYNNEI. This CDR3 has 15 residues.

The chain recombines TRBV29-1 with TRBJ1-3; the match to TRBD1 covers 8 bases. The CDR3 totals 14 residues. With 6 bases clipped from V and 0 bases from J, the junction kept 4 bases outside the gene matches. Germline loops: CDR1 SQVTM, CDR2 ANQGSEA. Here the CDR3 reads CSVNTGGSGNTIYF. CDR3 sequence (DNA): TGCAGCGTGAACACAGGGGGCTCTGGAAACACCATATATTTT.

The chain combines TRBV12-5 with TRBJ1-5; perhaps TRBD1 as D (6 bases). There are 15 residues in the CDR3. CDR1 and CDR2 from the germline V gene are LGHNT and FRNRAP. V shed 3 bases and J shed 4 bases, with 13 bases lying between them. Here the CDR3 DNA reads TGTGCTAGTGGTTTAGAACAGGGTCGTAATCAGCCCCAGCATTTT. This translates into CASGLEQGRNQPQHF.

The chain combines TRBV18 with TRBJ1-1; 7 nucleotides align to TRBD1. The trim removed 3 bases at V and 4 bases at J, leaving 11 bases unmatched. This CDR3 is built from 16 residues. The V gene's germline CDR1 is KGHSH and CDR2 LQKENI. As DNA, the CDR3 is TGTGCCAGCTCACCGAATGCCCTTAGACAGGGCACTGAAGCTTTCTTT. Amino acids: CASSPNALRQGTEAFF.

The chain couples TRBV11-3 to TRBJ1-1; D is undetermined. Germline lookup yields CDR1 SGHNT and CDR2 YENEEA. Trimming stripped 2 bases from V and 1 base from J, with 5 bases between. CDR3 length: 13 amino acids. The CDR3 spells CASSLFGNTEAFF. In DNA form, the CDR3 reads TGTGCCAGCAGCTTATTCGGGAACACTGAAGCTTTCTTT.

The V gene is TRBV2, the J gene TRBJ2-7, with TRBD1 as a possible D gene (6 bases). Trimming cost V 3 bases and J 2 bases, with 11 bases left between them. The germline CDR1 and CDR2 sequences are SNHLY and FYNNEI. CDR3 length: 14 residues. The CDR3 DNA sequence: TGTGCCAGCAGTGAGGGGGCGCGGGCCTACGAGCAGTACTTC. Translating gives CASSEGARAYEQYF.